This is a list of T cell receptor beta chains from one sample in a study of blood T cell repertoires in COVID-19. Using immunoSEQ multiplex PCR, the repertoire was profiled, and TCRdb retains in-frame clones only, with some absent. The sample has around 250,000 clones; approximately 89% are singletons. Sequencing was done on a sample of peripheral blood. Receptors originate from a woman in her forties who had recovered from COVID-19. Each CDR3 is given with its conserved first and last residue. A D gene is named only where the DNA matches it firmly. Size values are once, few and many counts, or a class for expanded clones, and some rows have none.

>TRBD1|TRBJ1-1|few|TRBV5-1
CASSLGQGATEAFF
TGCGCCAGCAGCCTGGGACAGGGGGCAACTGAAGCTTTCTTT
>NA|TRBJ1-2|NA|TRBV19
CASSIPPSYYGYTF
TGTGCCAGTAGTATACCTCCTAGCTACTATGGCTACACCTTC
>NA|TRBJ1-6|NA|TRBV19
CASCHQQGNNSPLHF
TGTGCCAGTTGTCACCAACAGGGAAATAATTCACCCCTCCACTTT
>NA|TRBJ2-7|NA|TRBV14
CASSPFSGFYEQYF
TGTGCCAGCAGCCCCTTTTCGGGGTTCTACGAGCAGTACTTC
>TRBD1|TRBJ1-1|NA|TRBV19
CASRRGQGNTEAFF
TGTGCCAGTAGGCGGGGACAGGGGAACACTGAAGCTTTCTTT
>TRBD2|TRBJ2-1|NA|TRBV19
CASIPRAGGSYNEQFF
TGTGCCAGTATTCCTCGAGCGGGAGGGTCCTACAATGAGCAGTTCTTC
>TRBD1|TRBJ1-4|NA|TRBV19
CASSIVGTGKEKLFF
TGTGCCAGTAGTATAGTAGGGACAGGGAAGGAAAAACTGTTTTTT
>TRBD2|TRBJ2-1|NA|TRBV11-2
CASSPVLAGGPNEQFF
TGTGCCAGCAGCCCAGTCCTAGCGGGAGGGCCCAATGAGCAGTTCTTC
>NA|TRBJ1-5|NA|TRBV27
CASSWSTNQPQHF
TGTGCCAGCAGTTGGTCGACTAATCAGCCCCAGCATTTT
>NA|TRBJ1-5|NA|TRBV14
CASSHLLPMETGTFFSNQPQHF
TGTGCCAGCAGCCATTTGCTGCCTATGGAGACAGGTACGTTCTTTAGCAATCAGCCCCAGCATTTT
>NA|TRBJ2-1|NA|TRBV27
CASSTMPPAANNEQFF
TGTGCCAGCAGTACCATGCCTCCAGCGGCCAACAATGAGCAGTTCTTC
>NA|TRBJ2-1|NA|TRBV6-5
CASIPNPARGNEQFF
TGTGCCAGCATCCCGAACCCCGCCCGGGGGAATGAGCAGTTCTTC
>TRBD2|TRBJ2-2|NA|TRBV7-2
CASSLVILAGGQLFF
TGTGCCAGCAGCTTAGTAATACTAGCGGGAGGCCAGCTGTTTTTT
>NA|TRBJ2-1|NA|TRBV10-3
CAISEAQLLGAWMQFF
TGTGCCATCAGTGAGGCACAGCTCTTAGGCGCTTGGATGCAGTTCTTC
>NA|TRBJ2-3|NA|TRBV28
CASKTGGVYTDTQYF
TGTGCCAGCAAAACGGGGGGCGTGTACACAGATACGCAGTATTTT
>NA|TRBJ2-1|NA|TRBV2
CASMVSEQFF
TGTGCCAGCATGGTCAGTGAGCAGTTCTTC
>TRBD1|TRBJ2-5|NA|TRBV10-2
CASSGQGAQETQYF
TGCGCCAGCAGCGGACAGGGGGCCCAAGAGACCCAGTACTTC
>TRBD2|TRBJ2-5|NA|TRBV5-6
CASSFLAGDGRETQYF
TGTGCCAGCAGCTTTCTAGCGGGAGACGGCAGAGAGACCCAGTACTTC
>NA|TRBJ2-2|NA|TRBV14
CASSRGFSNTGELFF
TGTGCCAGCAGCCGGGGCTTTTCGAACACCGGGGAGCTGTTTTTT
>TRBD1|TRBJ2-5|once|TRBV18
CASSSGTGGRETQYF
TGTGCCAGCTCTTCCGGGACAGGGGGCCGGGAGACCCAGTACTTC
>NA|TRBJ2-3|few|TRBV27
CASSPQGSYTQYF
TGTGCCAGCAGTCCCCAGGGGTCTTATACGCAGTATTTT
>TRBD1|TRBJ1-1|NA|TRBV11-3
CASRESRTGAEAFF
TGTGCCAGCAGAGAATCGCGGACAGGGGCTGAAGCTTTCTTT
>NA|TRBJ2-4|NA|TRBV4-1
CASSPLPGYGNIQYF
TGCGCCAGCAGCCCTTTGCCGGGGTATGGAAACATTCAGTACTTC
>TRBD1|TRBJ1-2|NA|TRBV6-5
CASSYREGAVGYTF
TGTGCCAGCAGTTACCGAGAGGGGGCGGTTGGCTACACCTTC
>TRBD1|TRBJ2-5|NA|TRBV5-4
CASSSRKNDRGQETQYF
TGTGCCAGCAGCTCCCGAAAAAACGACAGGGGGCAAGAGACCCAGTACTTC
>NA|TRBJ2-2|NA|TRBV7-2
CASSLGSRATGELFF
TGTGCCAGCAGCTTAGGATCCAGGGCGACCGGGGAGCTGTTTTTT
>NA|TRBJ2-3|NA|TRBV5-4
CASTERGYSTDTQYF
TGTGCCAGCACCGAAAGGGGGTACAGCACAGATACGCAGTATTTT
>NA|TRBJ2-5|NA|TRBV30
CAWSSGRPGAQYF
TGTGCCTGGAGTAGTGGCCGCCCGGGGGCCCAGTACTTC
>NA|TRBJ2-1|once|TRBV9
CASSPLESGARYNEQFF
TGTGCCAGCAGCCCCCTCGAGAGCGGAGCCAGATACAATGAGCAGTTCTTC
>TRBD2|TRBJ2-1|NA|TRBV7-2
CASSFGGRAVGNEQFF
TGTGCCAGCAGCTTTGGCGGGAGGGCCGTAGGCAATGAGCAGTTCTTC
>NA|TRBJ1-2|NA|TRBV6-5
CASSYSTALYGYTF
TGTGCCAGCAGTTACTCGACTGCGCTCTATGGCTACACCTTC
>NA|TRBJ1-1|once|TRBV4-1
CASSQDRGEAFF
TGCGCCAGCAGCCAAGATAGGGGTGAAGCTTTCTTT
>NA|TRBJ2-3|NA|TRBV6-6
CASSAVSTDTQYF
TGTGCCAGCAGCGCGGTGAGCACAGATACGCAGTATTTT
>TRBD2|TRBJ2-1|NA|TRBV19
CASSGTSGAGNEQFF
TGTGCCAGTAGTGGGACTAGCGGGGCCGGGAATGAGCAGTTCTTC
>NA|TRBJ2-7|NA|TRBV14
CASSHLTDYEQYF
TGTGCCAGCAGCCATTTGACAGATTACGAGCAGTACTTC
>TRBD2|TRBJ2-3|NA|TRBV7-3
CASSLMSGGATNTQYF
TGTGCCAGCAGCTTAATGAGCGGGGGGGCGACGAATACGCAGTATTTT
>NA|TRBJ1-3|NA|TRBV3-1/TRBV3-2
CASLPKVGGKERGNTIYF
TGTGCCAGCCTCCCTAAGGTGGGAGGGAAGGAAAGGGGAAACACCATATATTTT